The clone carrying this T cell receptor beta chain came up once. Profiling relied on immunoSEQ multiplex PCR, and the TCRdb table lists in-frame clones only, not all of them. This table holds 500,000 to 700,000 clones, about 95% found once. Selected positively for CCR7 and CD45RO-negative, naive CD8 cells excluded terminally differentiated effector memory CD45RA+ cells. The data are from a study of shared clonotypes between healthy human individuals. The CDR3 length is 13 residues. V lost 4 bases, J lost 5 bases, and 11 bases lay in between. CDR1 and CDR2 from the germline V gene are SGHTA and FQGTGA.

This chain joins TRBV7-3 and TRBJ2-5, with unresolved D. The sequence came from a woman under 40 in good health. The sequencing sample was made of naive CD8+ T cells sorted from blood. This CDR3 is CASSWTLGETQYF. The CDR3 DNA reads as TGTGCCAGCAGCTGGACCCTGGGGGAGACCCAGTACTTC.